This T cell receptor beta chain was obtained from a study of shared clonotypes between healthy human individuals. Sequenced by immunoSEQ multiplex PCR; TCRdb stores in-frame clones only, minus some. The data show about 1 million clones, approximately 68% seen once. The sequenced sample was memory CD4+ T cells sorted from blood. The subset: CD45RA-negative fraction. The clonotype comes from a man aged 18 to 29 in good health.

CDR3: CASSAVTYGYTF. CDR3 bases: TGTGCCAGCAGTGCGGTCACTTATGGCTACACCTTC. The chain is built from TRBV6-1 and TRBJ1-2; unclear D gene. Germline assignment: CDR1 MNHNS and CDR2 SASEGT. V lost 4 bases, J lost 5 bases, and 8 bases lay in between. The CDR3 is 12 residues long.